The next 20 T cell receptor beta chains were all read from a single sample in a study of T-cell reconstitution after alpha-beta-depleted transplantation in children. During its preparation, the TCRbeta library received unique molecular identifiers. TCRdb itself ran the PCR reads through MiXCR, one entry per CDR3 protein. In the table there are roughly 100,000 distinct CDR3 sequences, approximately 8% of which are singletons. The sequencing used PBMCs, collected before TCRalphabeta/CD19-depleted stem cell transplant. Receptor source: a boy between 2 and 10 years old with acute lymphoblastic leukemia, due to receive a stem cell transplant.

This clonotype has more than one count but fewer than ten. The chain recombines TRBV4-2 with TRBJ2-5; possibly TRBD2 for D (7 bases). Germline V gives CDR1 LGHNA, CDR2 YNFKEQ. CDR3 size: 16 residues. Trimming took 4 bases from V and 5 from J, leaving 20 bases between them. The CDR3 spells CASSPGLAGASETQYF. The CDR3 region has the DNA TGTGCCAGCAGCCCGGGACTGGCGGGGGCTTCGGAGACCCAGTACTTC.

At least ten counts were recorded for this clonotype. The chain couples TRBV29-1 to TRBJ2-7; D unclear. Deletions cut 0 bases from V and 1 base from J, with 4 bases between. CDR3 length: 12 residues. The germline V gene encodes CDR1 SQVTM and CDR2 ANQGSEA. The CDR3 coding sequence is TGCAGCGTTGAAGAGGGTTCCTACGAGCAGTACTTC. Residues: CSVEEGSYEQYF.

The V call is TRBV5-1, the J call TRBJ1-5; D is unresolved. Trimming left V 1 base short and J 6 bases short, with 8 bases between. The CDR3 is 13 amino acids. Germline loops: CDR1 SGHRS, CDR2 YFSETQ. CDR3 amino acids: CASSLNEGQPQHF. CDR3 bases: TGCGCCAGCAGCTTGAACGAGGGTCAGCCCCAGCATTTT.

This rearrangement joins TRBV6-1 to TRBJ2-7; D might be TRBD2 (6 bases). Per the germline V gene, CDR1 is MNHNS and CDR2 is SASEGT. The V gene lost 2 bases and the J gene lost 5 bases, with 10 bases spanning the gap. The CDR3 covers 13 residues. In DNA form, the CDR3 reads TGTGCCAGCAGTGAACTAGCGCTCCACGAGCAGTACTTC. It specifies CASSELALHEQYF.

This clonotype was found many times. In DNA form, the CDR3 reads TGTGCCAGCAGCCCCGGGACAGGGGTGCCCGGGGAGCTGTTTTTT. This gives the protein CASSPGTGVPGELFF. The J gene is TRBJ2-2, the V gene TRBV12-3 or TRBV12-4; 10 nucleotides line up with TRBD1. J lost 6 bases, V lost 6 bases, and 7 bases had no gene match. CDR3 size: 15 residues.

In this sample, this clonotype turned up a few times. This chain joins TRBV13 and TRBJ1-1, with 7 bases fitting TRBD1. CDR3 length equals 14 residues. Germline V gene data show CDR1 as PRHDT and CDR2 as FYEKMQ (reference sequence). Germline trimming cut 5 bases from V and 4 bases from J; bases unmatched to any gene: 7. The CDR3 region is CASSHRGSGTEAFF. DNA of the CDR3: TGTGCCAGCAGCCACAGGGGATCGGGCACTGAAGCTTTCTTT.

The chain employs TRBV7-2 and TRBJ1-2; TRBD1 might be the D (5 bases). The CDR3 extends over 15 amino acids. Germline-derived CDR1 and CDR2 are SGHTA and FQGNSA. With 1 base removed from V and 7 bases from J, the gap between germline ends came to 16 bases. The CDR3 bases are TGTGCCAGCAGCTTAGTTGGGGCAGGGCAGGGTGGCTACACCTTC. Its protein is CASSLVGAGQGGYTF.

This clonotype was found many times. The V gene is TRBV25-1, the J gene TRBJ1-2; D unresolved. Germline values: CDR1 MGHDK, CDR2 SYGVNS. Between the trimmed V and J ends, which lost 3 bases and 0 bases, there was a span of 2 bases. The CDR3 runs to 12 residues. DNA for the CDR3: TGTGCCAGCAGTGACACTAACTATGGCTACACCTTC. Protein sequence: CASSDTNYGYTF.

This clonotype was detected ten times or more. The CDR3, as DNA: TGTGCCAGCAGCGACCCTTTTGGGGGAGGCTACACCTTC. Translating gives CASSDPFGGGYTF. The chain joins TRBV7-9 to TRBJ1-2, with TRBD1 as a possible D gene (5 bases). Trimming stripped 5 bases from V and 8 bases from J, with 15 bases between. Germline V gene data show CDR1 as SEHNR and CDR2 as FQNEAQ (reference sequence). This CDR3 is 13 amino acids long.

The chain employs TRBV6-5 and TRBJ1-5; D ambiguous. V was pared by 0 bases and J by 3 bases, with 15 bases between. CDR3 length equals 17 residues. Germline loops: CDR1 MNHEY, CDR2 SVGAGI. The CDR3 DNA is TGTGCCAGCAGTTACTCGATCATGAAGGGAGTCAATCAGCCCCAGCATTTT. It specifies CASSYSIMKGVNQPQHF.

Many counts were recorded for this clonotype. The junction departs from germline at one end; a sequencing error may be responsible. CDR3 in amino acids: CASSFKETQYF. The DNA of the CDR3 is TGTGCCAGCAGCTTCAAAGAGACCCAGTACTTC. The chain is built from TRBV5-1 and TRBJ2-5; unclear D gene. The CDR3 runs to 11 residues. Germline loops: CDR1 SGHRS, CDR2 YFSETQ.

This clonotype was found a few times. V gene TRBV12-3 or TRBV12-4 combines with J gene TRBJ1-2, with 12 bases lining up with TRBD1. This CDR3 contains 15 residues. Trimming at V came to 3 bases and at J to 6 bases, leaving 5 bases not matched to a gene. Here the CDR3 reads CASSFRDRGQDGYTF. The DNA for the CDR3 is TGTGCCAGCAGTTTCCGGGACAGGGGGCAGGATGGCTACACCTTC.

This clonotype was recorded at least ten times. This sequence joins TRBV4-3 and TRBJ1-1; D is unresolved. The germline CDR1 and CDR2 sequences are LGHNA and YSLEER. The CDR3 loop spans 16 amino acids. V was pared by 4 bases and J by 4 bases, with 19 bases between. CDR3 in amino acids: CASSPYSYAGVTEAFF. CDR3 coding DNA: TGCGCCAGCAGCCCGTACAGCTACGCTGGGGTCACTGAAGCTTTCTTT.

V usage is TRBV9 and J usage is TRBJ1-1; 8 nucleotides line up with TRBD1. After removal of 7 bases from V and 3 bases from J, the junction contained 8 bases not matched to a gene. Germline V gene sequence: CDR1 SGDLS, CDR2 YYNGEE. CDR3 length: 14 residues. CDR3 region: CASAPSGGYTEAFF. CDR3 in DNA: TGTGCCAGCGCCCCTTCAGGGGGCTACACTGAAGCTTTCTTT.

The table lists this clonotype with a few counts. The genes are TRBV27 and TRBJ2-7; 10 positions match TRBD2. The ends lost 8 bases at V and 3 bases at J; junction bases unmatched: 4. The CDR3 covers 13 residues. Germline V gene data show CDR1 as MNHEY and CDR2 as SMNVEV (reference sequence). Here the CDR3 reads CASGLAGDYEQYF. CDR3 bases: TGTGCCAGCGGGCTAGCGGGGGACTACGAGCAGTACTTC.

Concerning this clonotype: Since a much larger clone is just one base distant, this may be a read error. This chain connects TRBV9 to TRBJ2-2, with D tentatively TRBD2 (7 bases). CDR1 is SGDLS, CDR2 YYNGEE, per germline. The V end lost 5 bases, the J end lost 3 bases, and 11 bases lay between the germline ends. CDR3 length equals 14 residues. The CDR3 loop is CASRRGPYTGELFF. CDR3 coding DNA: TGTGCCAGCAGGCGGGGGCCCTACACCGGGGAGCTGTTTTTT.

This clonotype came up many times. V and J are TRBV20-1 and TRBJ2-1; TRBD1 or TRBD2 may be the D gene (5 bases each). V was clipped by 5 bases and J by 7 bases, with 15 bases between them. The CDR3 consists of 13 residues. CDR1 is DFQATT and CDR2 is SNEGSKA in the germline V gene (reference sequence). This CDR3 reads CSAFPGAWNEQFF. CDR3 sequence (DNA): TGCAGTGCTTTCCCCGGGGCCTGGAATGAGCAGTTCTTC.

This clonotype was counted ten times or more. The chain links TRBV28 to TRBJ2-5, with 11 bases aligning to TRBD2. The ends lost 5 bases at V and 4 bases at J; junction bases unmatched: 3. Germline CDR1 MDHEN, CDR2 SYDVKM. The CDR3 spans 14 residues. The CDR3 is CASSPSGGRETQYF. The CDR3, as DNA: TGTGCCAGCAGTCCTAGCGGGGGGCGAGAGACCCAGTACTTC.

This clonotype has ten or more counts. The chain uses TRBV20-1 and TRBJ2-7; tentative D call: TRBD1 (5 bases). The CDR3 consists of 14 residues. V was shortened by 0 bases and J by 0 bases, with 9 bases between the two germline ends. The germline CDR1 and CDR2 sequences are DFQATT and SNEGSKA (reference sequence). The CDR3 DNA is TGCAGTGCTAGAGACGCACAGGTCTCCTACGAGCAGTACTTC. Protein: CSARDAQVSYEQYF.

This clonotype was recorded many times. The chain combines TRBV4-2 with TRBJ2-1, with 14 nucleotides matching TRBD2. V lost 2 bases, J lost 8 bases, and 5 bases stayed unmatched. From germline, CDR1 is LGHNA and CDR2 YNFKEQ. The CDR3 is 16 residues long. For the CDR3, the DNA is TGTGCCAGCAGCCAATTTGGGACTAGCGGGGGTGATGAGCAGTTCTTC. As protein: CASSQFGTSGGDEQFF.